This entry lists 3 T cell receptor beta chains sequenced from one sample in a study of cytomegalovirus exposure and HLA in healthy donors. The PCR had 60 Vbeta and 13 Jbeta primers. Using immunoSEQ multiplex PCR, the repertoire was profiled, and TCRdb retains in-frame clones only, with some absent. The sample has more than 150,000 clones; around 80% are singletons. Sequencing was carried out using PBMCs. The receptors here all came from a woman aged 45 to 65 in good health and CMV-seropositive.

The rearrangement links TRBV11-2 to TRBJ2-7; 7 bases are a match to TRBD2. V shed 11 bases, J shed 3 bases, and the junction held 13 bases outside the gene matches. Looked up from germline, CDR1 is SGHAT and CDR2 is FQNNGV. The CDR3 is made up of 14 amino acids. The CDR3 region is CAGNIASGYYEQYF. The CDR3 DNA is TGTGCCGGCAATATTGCTAGCGGATACTACGAGCAGTACTTC. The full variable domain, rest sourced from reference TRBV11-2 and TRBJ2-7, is EAGVAQSPRYKIIEKRQSVAFWCNPISGHATLYWYQQILGQGPKLLIQFQNNGVVDDSQLPKDRFSAERLKGVDSTLKIQPAKLEDSAVYLCAGNIASGYYEQYFGPGTRLTVT.

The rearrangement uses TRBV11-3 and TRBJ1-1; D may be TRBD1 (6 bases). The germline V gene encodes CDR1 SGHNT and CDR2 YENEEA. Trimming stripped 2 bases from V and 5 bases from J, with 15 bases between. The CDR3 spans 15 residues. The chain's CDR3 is CASSLKSGAGTEAFF. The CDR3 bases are TGTGCCAGCAGCTTAAAATCAGGGGCCGGGACTGAAGCTTTCTTT.

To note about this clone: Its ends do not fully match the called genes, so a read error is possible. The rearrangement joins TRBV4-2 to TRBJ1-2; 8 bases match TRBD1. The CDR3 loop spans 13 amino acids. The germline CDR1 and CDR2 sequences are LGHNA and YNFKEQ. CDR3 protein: CASSQGTGFIEAF. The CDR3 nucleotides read TGTGCCAGCAGCCAAGGGACAGGGTTTATAGAGGCCTTC.